This T cell receptor beta chain was identified in a study of vaccination and CD4 T cells after COVID-19. A word on this clonotype: Its antigen remains unidentified.

Treatment noted: roughly 10-day PBMC culture with coronavirus spike peptide pools or control peptides (ViraFEST assay). Samples of CD4+ T cells were obtained from the unexposed donor before the COVID-19 pandemic (2011-2018). Trimming shortened V by 2 bases and J by 13 bases, and 17 bases separated the two germline ends. CDR1 and CDR2 from the germline V gene are MNHNS and SASEGT. The CDR3 has 13 residues. Oncomine TCR Beta short-read sequencing was applied to DNA from cultured CD4+ T cells. One entry per CDR3 protein results from TCRdb running MiXCR on the PCR reads. The sample has approximately 7,500 distinct CDR3 sequences; around a third are singletons.

The clonotype was recovered from a human donor in good health. Sequencing was performed on CD4+ T cells from blood, cultured in vitro. The chain has TRBV6-1 and TRBJ1-2, with a weak D call TRBD1 (5 bases). The CDR3 coding sequence is TGTGCCAGCAGTGAAAGGGTTAGGGGCGAGGTCACCTTC. Protein product: CASSERVRGEVTF.